This TCR beta chain was found in a study of blood T cell repertoires in COVID-19. About the research overall: Collection of acute and convalescent COVID-19 samples took place in the United States, Italy and Spain. T cells, B-cell-depleted T cells, or PBMCs supplied cDNA or gDNA.

As originally analysed: For nucleated cells, counts were estimated from reference gene primer amplification. Method: immunoSEQ multiplex PCR; TCRdb's copy keeps in-frame clones and lacks some. From that table come the V and J calls and clone size; the DNA was used to work out D and trimming. Counted here are approximately 50,000 clones, more than 90% occurring once; the ten biggest clones make up more than 3%. Germline-derived CDR1 and CDR2 are SGHNT and YYREEE (reference sequence). This CDR3 region has 11 residues. The V gene lost 2 bases and the J gene lost 4 bases, with 4 bases spanning the gap. The chain employs TRBV5-4 and TRBJ2-7; D remains unclear. This receptor was taken from a human donor in a cohort sampled during active COVID-19. Sequenced material: peripheral blood. Written as DNA, the CDR3 is TGTGCCAGCAGCTTCCAATACGAGCAGTACTTC. As protein: CASSFQYEQYF.